Detailed here is one TCR beta chain. The target of this receptor is not known. No base quality values were provided; no much bigger clone lies one nucleotide off. TCRbeta CDR3 regions were amplified from genomic DNA using the immunoSEQ Assay, a bias-controlled multiplex PCR. The paper's data handling went like this. The number of nucleated cells in each sample was estimated by amplification of reference gene primers within the assay. To quantify the absolute abundance of each unique TCRbeta CDR3 rearrangement, sequence reads were collapsed and filtered. For each sample, productive Simpson clonality was calculated by taking the square root of Simpson's diversity index across productive rearrangements. What TCRdb holds here is the immuneACCESS table cut down to in-frame rearrangements. Part of the clones is not present; checked against another copy, under half of the missing clones reflect an unresolved V gene, and the others are unexplained. The D gene and trimming were derived from the DNA, and the V and J assignments and clone size from that table. The sample table lists under 300,000 clones, about 80% of them with a count of one. More than 9.5% of the sample comes from the top ten.

Collaborating institutions collected whole blood in K2EDTA tubes following their own protocols. For TCRbeta analysis, collaborator samples were shipped as frozen whole blood, as isolated PBMCs, or as DNA extracted from either sample type. Sequences MDHEN (CDR1) and SYDVKM (CDR2) are obtained from the germline V gene. From the cysteine through the phenylalanine, the CDR3 covers 17 amino acids. The read is trimmed to its CDR3 DNA, 51 bases read in frame from base 1. Trimming takes 3 bases from V and 2 bases from J, and the germline ends sit 20 bases apart. The data derive from a study of blood T cell repertoires in COVID-19 (dated by TCRdb to 2018 to 2020). Regarding the complete study: Collaborator samples came from the United States, Italy and Spain and covered acute and convalescent phases of COVID-19. Nearly every sample came with metadata listing a de-identified subject ID, COVID-19 status, age in years and sex. Deeply sampled blood TCRbeta repertoires from subjects exposed to, actively infected with, or recovered from COVID-19 were included in the dataset. The prospective study material was composed of cDNA or gDNA derived from T cells, B-cell-depleted T cells, or PBMCs. Samples were obtained from the ongoing ImmuneRACE study (first 160 participants) and from some 1,300 subjects provided by 6 global collaborators. A freely available public database, intended as a resource for researchers studying the immune response to SARS-CoV-2, is where the repertoires were released. HLA class I and class II types, where available, came from metadata supplied by the sample provider rather than from assay-based typing.

Broader findings and caveats from the paper: Clinical and demographic metadata were provided uncurated, with the amount varying by source and participant.

Sample: peripheral blood. This receptor was taken from a woman of 80 years or more with acute or convalescent COVID-19. The chain is encoded by TRBV28 joined to TRBJ2-7; TRBD1 is a possible D gene, resting on 6 matching bases. In nucleotide form, the sequence is TGTGCCAGCAGTTTTATCGCTATCAGTCAGGGGACCTACGAGCAGTACTTC. Translated, it reads CASSFIAISQGTYEQYF.